What follows describes a single TCR beta chain. The sample holds a few counts of this clone. Its specific antigen is unknown. No per-base quality is available; no much larger clone lies one base away. Other DNA sequences in this sample translate to the same CDR3. The sample comes from a study of CD8+ T cells in alopecia areata (dated by TCRdb to the late 2010s). With respect to the entire study: The treated patients took part in an open-label pilot trial in which moderate-to-severe alopecia areata was treated with oral tofacitinib at 5 to 10 mg twice daily. TCRbeta CDR3 regions were amplified by immunoSEQ multiplex PCR using 35 Vbeta forward and 13 Jbeta reverse primers. RNA was obtained with the PAXgene miRNA kit for fixed scalp, the miRNeasy kit for PBMCs, and the RNeasy kit for mouse skin. Disease severity in treated patients was measured with the SALT score, which quantifies the percentage of affected scalp surface area. The study used high-throughput TCRbeta sequencing to examine T cell clonal expansion in alopecia areata, in both the C3H/HeJ mouse model and human patients. Scalp tissue and sorted CD4+ and CD8+ peripheral blood T cells from patchy and totalis/universalis alopecia areata patients and from healthy controls were covered by human TCRbeta sequencing. Tofacitinib was administered for 6 to 18 months, and 6 months of follow-up off drug were then conducted to assess delayed response and recurrence. Clonality in the scalp was compared among normal scalp (n=4), patchy alopecia areata scalp (n=8), and alopecia totalis/universalis scalp (n=8). Tofacitinib-treated patients had biopsies at baseline and at 4 and 24 weeks of treatment, with a later scalp biopsy in several patients. Here is what the overall study found, with its caveats: Compared with mice, TCR sequences shared between patients were less clear, possibly partly because of HLA diversity across the patient population. Lesional scalp, especially in alopecia totalis/universalis, showed higher clonality and more expanded CD8+ clones than normal scalp, suggesting antigenic drive. Because the treated cohort was small and had just a single nonresponder, larger studies are needed to establish links between baseline CD8+ expansion and response. Resident alphabeta T cells in normal human skin are also sequenced, complicating scalp TCR repertoire analysis, unlike mouse skin dominated by gammadelta T cells. During tofacitinib treatment, many expanded lesional clones remained in scalp and blood, and this persistence may partly explain relapse after treatment is stopped. Scalp clonality and the number of expanded CD8+ clones among the top 100 scalp clones were significantly decreased by tofacitinib.

The CDR3 has 13 amino acids, counting the end cysteine and phenylalanine. Solely the CDR3 DNA is kept, with 39 bases framed from the first base. Based on the germline V gene, the CDR1 and CDR2 sequences are MNHEY and SVGAGI. Trimming costs V 7 bases and J 0 bases, and their ends lie 8 bases apart. The treatment or condition label of this sample denotes: oral pan-JAK inhibitor, 5-10 mg twice daily. Lesional scalp punch biopsies and peripheral blood were collected from alopecia areata patients. PBMCs were isolated by density centrifugation and stained for CD3, CD4 and CD8, and CD4+ and CD8+ T cells were sorted on a FACSAria. Receptor libraries were prepared by the immunoSEQ multiplex PCR assay. RNA was extracted from all samples and reverse transcribed into cDNA as template for TCR sequencing. SuperScript III was used for first-strand cDNA synthesis, primed with a 2:1 mix of oligo-dT and random hexamers. A synthetic immune receptor repertoire was used to gauge amplification bias, and whatever bias remained was removed computationally. Regarding the original processing steps: Raw reads were preprocessed to remove errors, and CDR3 was defined by IMGT conventions from the conserved cysteine to phenylalanine. To get clonality, Shannon entropy was normalized by log2 of the number of productive unique TCRs and the result was subtracted from 1. Scalp TCRbeta sequences were cross-referenced with sorted blood CD4 and CD8 repertoires so that the CD4 or CD8 identity of scalp clones could be inferred. TCRdb obtained this table from immuneACCESS and retained in-frame rearrangements with V and J assigned. These tables miss some clones; where compared with another copy, unresolved V genes account for less than half of the shortfall, and the remainder is unexplained. The V and J calls and clone size are taken from that table; D and trimming were inferred from the DNA. The sample profile shows some 170,000 clones; about 61% of them were found once. The ten biggest clones cover 16% of the sample.

The TCR sequence derives from a human donor with alopecia areata. The material was CD4+ T cells sorted from blood, obtained between weeks 55 and 65, from a patient treated with tofacitinib. The rearranged chain carries TRBV6-5 and TRBJ2-3; the D region possibly corresponds to TRBD1 (5 bases align). At the DNA level, the sequence is TGTGCCAGCACTGACAGTAGCACAGATACGCAGTATTTT. Its translation reads: CASTDSSTDTQYF.